This T cell receptor (beta chain) was observed in a study of blood T cell repertoires in COVID-19. Study details: Collection of acute and convalescent COVID-19 samples took place in the United States, Italy and Spain.

Per the original data handling: Cell counts per sample came from amplifying reference gene primers. Assay: immunoSEQ multiplex PCR; the TCRdb copy retains only in-frame clones and omits some. V, J and clone size reflect that table, while D and trimming were determined from the DNA. The table has under 250,000 clones, 80% to 85% seen once; the top ten hold more than 2%. The CDR3 runs to 15 residues. V shed 5 bases and J shed 7 bases, with 20 bases lying between them. Germline V lookup: CDR1 SNHLY, CDR2 FYNNEI. This chain connects TRBV2 to TRBJ1-1; maybe TRBD1 (6 bases). Source material: peripheral blood. The TCR comes from a woman in her sixties or seventies with acute or convalescent COVID-19. The CDR3 spells CASSLRGAKGYEAFF. The CDR3 region has the DNA TGTGCCAGCAGTCTCAGGGGCGCAAAGGGGTATGAAGCTTTCTTT.